This T cell receptor (beta chain) was retrieved from a study of vaccination effects on CD4 cells after COVID-19. Study results and caveats: Among infection- and vaccine-induced clones, marked clonal contraction occurred late after vaccination. The study found that only 1 of 255 vaccine-induced clones from healthy vaccinees cross-reacted with common cold coronaviruses.

About this clone: The antigen remains unidentified.

Clones were read by immunoSEQ multiplex PCR, and TCRdb kept only the in-frame ones, dropping some. Counted here are some 77,000 clones, roughly 78% occurring once; the ten biggest clones make up approximately 3.7%. With the ViraFEST assay, the study expanded antigen-specific CD4+ T cells using viral peptide pools, then sequenced them. Once cultured for 10 days, the cells underwent separation to obtain CD4+ T cells. The healthy vaccine recipients, who had no prior SARS-CoV-2 infection, showed negative nucleocapsid antibodies. In culture with 10 IU/ml IL-2 and 9 to 10 ug/ml peptides, PBMC were grown at a few million per well. On days 3 and 7, fresh IL-2 medium replaced half the medium. V shed 4 bases and J shed 4 bases, with 10 bases lying between them. Looked up from germline, CDR1 is SQVTM and CDR2 is ANQGSEA. This CDR3 has 12 amino acids.

This TCR was sampled from a human donor who received a COVID-19 vaccine. J is TRBJ1-2 and V is TRBV29-1; D may be TRBD1 (5 bases). Here the sequenced sample was CD4+ T cells from PBMCs cultured with HCoV-OC43 spike peptides, taken before COVID-19 vaccination. Subset given: HCoV-OC43 spike overlapping peptide pool stimulation. As DNA, the CDR3 is TGCAGCGTTGGACAGATATCCTATGGCTACACCTTC. It codes for CSVGQISYGYTF. Looking up the rest from reference TRBV29-1 and TRBJ1-2 gives the full variable domain: SAVISQKPSRDICQRGTSLTIQCQVDSQVTMMFWYRQQPGQSLTLIATANQGSEATYESGFVIDKFPISRPNLTFSTLTVSNMSPEDSSIYLCSVGQISYGYTFGSGTRLTVV.